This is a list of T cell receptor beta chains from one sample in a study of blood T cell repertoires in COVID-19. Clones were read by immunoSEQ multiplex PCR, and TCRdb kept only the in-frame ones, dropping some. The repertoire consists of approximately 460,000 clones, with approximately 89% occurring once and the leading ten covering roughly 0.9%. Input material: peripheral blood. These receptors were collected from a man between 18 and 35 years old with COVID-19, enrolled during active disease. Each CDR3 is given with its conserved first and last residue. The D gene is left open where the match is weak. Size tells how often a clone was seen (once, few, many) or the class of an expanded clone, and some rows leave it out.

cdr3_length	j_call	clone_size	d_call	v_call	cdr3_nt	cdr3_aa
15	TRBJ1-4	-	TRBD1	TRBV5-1	TGCGCCAGCAGCTTGGCGTCAGGGGGAAATGAAAAACTGTTTTTT	CASSLASGGNEKLFF
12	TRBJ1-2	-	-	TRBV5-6	TGTGCCAGGTTCGAGTCCGACTATGGCTACACCTTC	CARFESDYGYTF
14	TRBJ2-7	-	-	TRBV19	TGTGCCAGTAGTATATATGGGGCGCTCGGTGAGCAGTACTTC	CASSIYGALGEQYF
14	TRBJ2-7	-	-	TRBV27	TGTGCCAGCAGTCACAAGCGGGCCTCCTACGAGCAGTACTTC	CASSHKRASYEQYF
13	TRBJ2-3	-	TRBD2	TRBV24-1	TGTGCCACCAGTGTCGCGGGAGGTGATACGCAGTATTTT	CATSVAGGDTQYF
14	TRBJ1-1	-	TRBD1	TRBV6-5	TGTGCCAGCAGTTACGACAGGGCGAGCACTGAAGCTTTCTTT	CASSYDRASTEAFF
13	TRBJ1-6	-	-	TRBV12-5	TGTGCTAGTGGGCGGGAAAATCTTGCGCCCCTCCACTTT	CASGRENLAPLHF
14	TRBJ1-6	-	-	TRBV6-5	TGTGCCAGCAGGCCTCCGGGATATAATTCACCCCTCCACTTT	CASRPPGYNSPLHF
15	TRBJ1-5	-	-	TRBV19	TGTGCCAGTAGTATGGGACAAGGGCTTGATCAGCCCCAGCATTTT	CASSMGQGLDQPQHF
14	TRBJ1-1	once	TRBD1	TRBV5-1	TGCGCCAGCAGCCCCTTAGGACAGGTGACTGAAGCTTTCTTT	CASSPLGQVTEAFF
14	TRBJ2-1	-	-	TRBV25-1	TGTGCCAGCAGTGACTCTGCCGGGGTGGATGAGCAGTTCTTC	CASSDSAGVDEQFF
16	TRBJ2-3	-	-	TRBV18	TGTGCCAGCTCACCACGGGGGCCTCCCTCTTCAGATACGCAGTATTTT	CASSPRGPPSSDTQYF
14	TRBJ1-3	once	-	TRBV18	TGTGCCAGCTCACCAGGGCGCTCTGGAAACACCATATATTTT	CASSPGRSGNTIYF
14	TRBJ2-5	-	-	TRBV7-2	TGTGCCAGCAGCACCGGGACATATAAAGAGACCCAGTACTTC	CASSTGTYKETQYF
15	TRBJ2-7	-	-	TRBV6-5	TGTGCCAGCAGACCCCGGGACAACCTTTCCTACGAGCAGTACTTC	CASRPRDNLSYEQYF
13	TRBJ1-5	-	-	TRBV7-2	TGTGCCAGCAGCAGGGTAGCGGATCAGCCCCAGCATTTT	CASSRVADQPQHF
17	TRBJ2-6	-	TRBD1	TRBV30	TGTGCCTGGAGTGGACAGGGGGCCTTCTCTGGGGCCAACGTCCTGACTTTC	CAWSGQGAFSGANVLTF
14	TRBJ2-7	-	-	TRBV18	TGTGCCAGCTCACCAGAGGGGGTGAACTACGAGCAGTACTTC	CASSPEGVNYEQYF
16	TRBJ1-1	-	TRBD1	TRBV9	TGTGCCAGCAGCCGTAAACCTGACAGGGGGAGCACTGAAGCTTTCTTT	CASSRKPDRGSTEAFF
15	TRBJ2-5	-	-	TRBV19	TGTGCCAGTATGAACCCCGGGGGGCTAGGAGAGACCCAGTACTTC	CASMNPGGLGETQYF
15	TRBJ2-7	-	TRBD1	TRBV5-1	TGCGCCAGCAGCTCGCGGACAGGGGGTGTAGACGAGCAGTACTTC	CASSSRTGGVDEQYF
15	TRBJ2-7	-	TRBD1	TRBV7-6	TGTGCCAGCAGCTTAAGTGAACAGGGGGCCGGAGAGCAGTACTTC	CASSLSEQGAGEQYF